These 25 T cell receptor beta chains originate from one sample sequenced in a study of blood T cell repertoires in COVID-19. Here immunoSEQ multiplex PCR was the method, and the copy in TCRdb shows in-frame clones only, minus some. This table holds over 200,000 clones, 75% to 90% found once. Material: PBMCs or T cells enriched from blood (not recorded which). The source of these receptors is a woman between 45 and 60 years old who had recovered from COVID-19.

This chain links TRBV9 with TRBJ1-1; unclear D gene. The germline V gene encodes CDR1 SGDLS and CDR2 YYNGEE. The CDR3 totals 13 residues. Trimming took off 4 bases at V and 1 base at J, with 8 bases between the two ends. In DNA, the CDR3 is TGTGCCAGCAGCTTCCGACAGAACACTGAAGCTTTCTTT. Translation: CASSFRQNTEAFF.

The J gene is TRBJ1-2, the V gene TRBV18, with 8 bases aligning to TRBD1. J lost 4 bases, V lost 7 bases, and 5 bases had no gene match. The germline gives CDR1 KGHSH, CDR2 LQKENI. This CDR3 region has 13 residues. CDR3 coding DNA: TGTGCCAGCTTCGACGGACAGGGCTATGGCTACACCTTC. It codes for CASFDGQGYGYTF.

The rearrangement links TRBV6-5 to TRBJ2-7; perhaps TRBD2 as D (6 bases). Trimming took 2 bases from V and 7 from J, leaving 18 bases between them. Germline V gene data show CDR1 as MNHEY and CDR2 as SVGAGI. The CDR3 covers 15 residues. The CDR3: CASSYRGTAHAEQYF. The CDR3 region has the DNA TGTGCCAGCAGTTACCGCGGGACTGCCCATGCGGAGCAGTACTTC.

The chain employs TRBV7-2 and TRBJ1-4, with 9 bases lining up with TRBD1. The V segment lost 2 bases and the J segment 12 bases; nucleotides outside the gene matches: 7. The germline V gene has CDR1 SGHTA and CDR2 FQGNSA. This CDR3 is built from 14 residues. The DNA for the CDR3 is TGTGCCAGCAGCTTAAGGACAGGGGCCACGGAACTGTTTTTT. This gives the protein CASSLRTGATELFF.

The chain couples TRBV21-1 to TRBJ2-7; TRBD2 is taken as the D call from the table, unchecked against the DNA. TRBV21-1 is marked as a pseudogene. CDR3 length: 17 residues. CDR3 residues: CASSLREGLAGVGEQYF. The CDR3 coding sequence is TGTGCCAGCAGCCTCCGAGAAGGCCTAGCGGGAGTGGGCGAGCAGTACTTC.

The J gene is TRBJ2-1, the V gene TRBV5-1, with 9 bases fitting TRBD2. V was clipped by 4 bases and J by 3 bases; unmatched bases: 8. Germline CDR1 SGHRS, CDR2 YFSETQ. The CDR3 contains 16 residues. DNA of the CDR3: TGCGCCAGCAGCCGGAGAGCGGGAGGACACTACAATGAGCAGTTCTTC. Amino acid sequence: CASSRRAGGHYNEQFF.

The V and J genes are TRBV7-3 and TRBJ2-1; a weak D match, TRBD1 (5 bases). Trimming pared 5 bases from V and 5 bases from J, leaving 10 bases between. This CDR3 spans 13 amino acids. Germline loops: CDR1 SGHTA, CDR2 FQGTGA. The CDR3 DNA reads TGTGCCAGCAGCGCCTCGACAGACAATGAGCAGTTCTTC. Protein product: CASSASTDNEQFF.

The chain recombines TRBV28 with TRBJ1-1; tentatively, D is TRBD1 (5 bases). Germline CDR1 MDHEN, CDR2 SYDVKM. Trimming stripped 8 bases from V and 0 bases from J, with 10 bases between. This CDR3 spans 13 amino acids. This CDR3 reads CASLRGLNTEAFF. The CDR3 nucleotides are TGTGCCAGCCTTAGGGGTCTGAACACTGAAGCTTTCTTT.

The rearrangement uses TRBV12-2 and TRBJ2-2; the table calls TRBD2, which could not be checked here. TRBV12-2 is shown as a pseudogene. This CDR3 has 20 residues. For the CDR3, the DNA is TGTGCAAGTCGCTCCTGGACTAGCGGGAGGGATAACGCGAACACCGGGGAGCTGTTTTTT. Residues: CASRSWTSGRDNANTGELFF.

The chain joins TRBV6-5 to TRBJ1-6; no clear D. CDR3 length: 14 residues. Germline-derived CDR1 and CDR2 are MNHEY and SVGAGI. Trimming cost V 1 base and J 10 bases, with 11 bases left between them. The CDR3 DNA sequence: TGTGCCAGCAGTTACTTCCGGGGTGGATCACCCCTCCACTTT. It yields the protein CASSYFRGGSPLHF.

J is TRBJ2-5 and V is TRBV10-3; TRBD2 agrees at 10 bases. The V gene end was trimmed by 5 bases and the J gene end by 5 bases; junction bases not matched to a gene: 11. From germline, CDR1 is ENHRY and CDR2 SYGVKD. The CDR3 loop spans 16 amino acids. The CDR3, as DNA: TGTGCCATCAGTTTCGGGGCTAGCGGGAGTCGGGAGACCCAGTACTTC. As protein: CAISFGASGSRETQYF.

This chain uses TRBV7-9 with TRBJ2-7; D is undetermined. Trimming removed 6 bases at V and 5 bases at J, with 11 bases between. Germline assignment: CDR1 SEHNR and CDR2 FQNEAQ (reference sequence). This CDR3 region has 12 residues. In nucleotides, the CDR3 is TGTGCCAGCAGTTCAGGTATAAACGAGCAGTACTTC. It specifies CASSSGINEQYF.

V is TRBV11-2 and J is TRBJ2-7; 12 bases align to TRBD1. This CDR3 spans 15 amino acids. The germline CDR1 and CDR2 sequences are SGHAT and FQNNGV. J was trimmed by 3 bases and V by 3 bases; bases with no gene match: 3. The CDR3: CASSFGTGGHYEQYF. The CDR3 DNA is TGTGCCAGCAGCTTCGGGACAGGGGGCCACTACGAGCAGTACTTC.

This chain joins TRBV10-3 and TRBJ2-3; 15 bases map to TRBD2. V trimming: 8 bases; J trimming: 3 bases; junction bases outside the gene matches: 0. Germline V gives CDR1 ENHRY, CDR2 SYGVKD. The CDR3 extends over 14 amino acids. CDR3 region: CAIGTSGRTDTQYF. CDR3 DNA sequence: TGTGCCATCGGGACTAGCGGGAGGACAGATACGCAGTATTTT.

As for this clone: The final CDR3 position lacks the conserved phenylalanine or tryptophan, pointing to a likely read error. Because the CDR3's place on the DNA is in doubt, the DNA is left out and the CDR3 is given as listed by TCRdb. The chain combines TRBV20-1 with TRBJ2-3; TRBD2, the D gene given by the table, was not confirmed from the DNA. A total of 11 residues make up the CDR3, ends included. The germline CDR1 and CDR2 sequences are DFQATT and SNEGSKA (reference sequence). The CDR3 reads CSARASGSPRV.

This sequence joins TRBV1 and TRBJ2-1; the table's D call, TRBD2, was not checked against the DNA. TRBV1 is given as a pseudogene. This CDR3 spans 16 amino acids. This CDR3 is CTSSLRLAGPYNEQFF. DNA of the CDR3: TGCACCAGCAGCCTCCGACTAGCGGGTCCGTACAATGAGCAGTTCTTC.

The chain combines TRBV28 with TRBJ1-2; 8 nucleotides match TRBD1. This CDR3 has 15 amino acids. Unmatched junction bases numbered 8, after V lost 5 bases and J lost 3 bases. CDR1 is MDHEN and CDR2 is SYDVKM in the germline V gene. The CDR3 loop reads CASSIPQGGHYGYTF. The CDR3 DNA is TGTGCCAGCAGTATCCCACAGGGGGGTCACTATGGCTACACCTTC.

The V gene is TRBV2, the J gene TRBJ2-3, with a tentative D call TRBD1 (5 bases). The V gene lost 5 bases and the J gene lost 5 bases, with 17 bases spanning the gap. Germline-derived CDR1 and CDR2 are SNHLY and FYNNEI. The CDR3 contains 15 residues. CDR3 bases: TGTGCCAGCAGTAGGCGTGGGCAGGGAAAAGATACGCAGTATTTT. It codes for CASSRRGQGKDTQYF.

The genes are TRBV5-5 and TRBJ2-7; 7 nucleotides line up with TRBD1. The trim removed 3 bases at V and 2 bases at J, leaving 5 bases unmatched. Germline-derived CDR1 and CDR2 are SGHKS and YYEKEE (reference sequence). CDR3 length: 14 residues. The CDR3 loop is CASSSDRTAYEQYF. The DNA of the CDR3 is TGTGCCAGCAGCTCGGACAGGACTGCCTACGAGCAGTACTTC.

The chain combines TRBV7-8 with TRBJ1-5, with D hard to call. CDR3 length: 13 residues. Germline V lookup: CDR1 SGHVS, CDR2 FQNEAQ. The V and J ends lost 1 base and 5 bases respectively, with 6 bases between them. This CDR3 reads CASSLGRDQPQHF. DNA for the CDR3: TGTGCCAGCAGCTTAGGCCGCGATCAGCCCCAGCATTTT.

This rearrangement joins TRBV15 to TRBJ2-7; 9 bases map to TRBD1. Losses at the gene ends were 8 bases for V and 1 base for J; bases not matched to a gene: 0. The germline gives CDR1 LNHNV, CDR2 YYDKDF (reference sequence). The CDR3 has 12 residues. The CDR3 nucleotides are TGTGCCACCGGGACAGGGTCCTACGAGCAGTACTTC. Encoded protein: CATGTGSYEQYF.

The chain employs TRBV30 and TRBJ2-7; 8 bases align to TRBD1. This CDR3 region has 14 residues. The J segment lost 2 bases and the V segment lost 6 bases, leaving 9 bases of the junction unmatched. CDR1 is GTSNPN, CDR2 SVGIG, per germline (reference sequence). CDR3 bases: TGTGCCTGTCTCTCCGGGACAGGAACCTACGAGCAGTACTTC. Translated, it gives CACLSGTGTYEQYF.

J is TRBJ1-1 and V is TRBV5-1; D ambiguous. The CDR3 is 13 amino acids. Germline CDR1 is SGHRS and CDR2 is YFSETQ. Trimming pared 5 bases from V and 1 base from J, leaving 9 bases between. The CDR3 coding sequence is TGCGCCAGCAGTGACACGGAGAACACTGAAGCTTTCTTT. This codes for CASSDTENTEAFF.

This clone was counted only a few times. This chain uses TRBV29-1 with TRBJ2-7; 11 nucleotides agree with TRBD1. Trimming at V came to 6 bases and at J to 7 bases, leaving 5 bases not matched to a gene. The CDR3 spans 12 residues. Per the germline V gene, CDR1 is SQVTM and CDR2 is ANQGSEA. CDR3 residues: CSVLGQGGEQYF. The DNA of the CDR3 is TGCAGCGTATTGGGACAGGGGGGTGAGCAGTACTTC.

This chain connects TRBV19 to TRBJ2-1; 11 bases agree with TRBD2. V trimming: 4 bases; J trimming: 14 bases; junction bases outside the gene matches: 13. Germline lookup yields CDR1 LNHDA and CDR2 SQIVND (reference sequence). The length of the CDR3 is 15 residues. CDR3 nucleotide sequence: TGTGCCAGTAGTACCTACCAAAGTAGCGGGAGGGTTGAGTTCTTC. This sequence encodes CASSTYQSSGRVEFF.